This section outlines one T cell receptor (beta chain) sequence together with its context. Clinical history as reported by participants underpinned cohort assignment. The entry originates in a study of blood T cell repertoires in COVID-19. The V gene end was trimmed by 2 bases and the J gene end by 6 bases; junction bases not matched to a gene: 8. There are 16 residues in the CDR3. The germline V gene has CDR1 SGHRS and CDR2 YFSETQ. Assay: immunoSEQ multiplex PCR; the TCRdb copy retains only in-frame clones and omits some. This table holds 95,000 to 150,000 clones, around 84% found once. The TCR sequence derives from a woman aged 30 to 39 who had recovered from COVID-19. This chain uses TRBV5-1 with TRBJ2-3; 11 nucleotides agree with TRBD2. Sequences were obtained from PBMCs or T cells enriched from blood (not recorded which). DNA of the CDR3: TGCGCCAGCAGCTTAGGTACTAGCGGGGGAGACGATACGCAGTATTTT. The encoded protein is CASSLGTSGGDDTQYF.